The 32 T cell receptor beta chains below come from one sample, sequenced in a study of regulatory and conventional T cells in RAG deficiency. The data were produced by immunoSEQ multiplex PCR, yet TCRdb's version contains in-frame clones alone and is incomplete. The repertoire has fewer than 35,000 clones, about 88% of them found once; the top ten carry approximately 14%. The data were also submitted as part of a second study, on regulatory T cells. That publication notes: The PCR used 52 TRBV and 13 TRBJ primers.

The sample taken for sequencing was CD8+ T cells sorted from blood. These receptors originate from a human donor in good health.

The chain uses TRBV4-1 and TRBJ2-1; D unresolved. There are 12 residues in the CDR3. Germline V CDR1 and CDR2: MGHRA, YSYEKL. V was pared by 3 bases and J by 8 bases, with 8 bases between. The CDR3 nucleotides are TGCGCCAGCAGCCAGACCCTTGATGAGCAGTTCTTC. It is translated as CASSQTLDEQFF.

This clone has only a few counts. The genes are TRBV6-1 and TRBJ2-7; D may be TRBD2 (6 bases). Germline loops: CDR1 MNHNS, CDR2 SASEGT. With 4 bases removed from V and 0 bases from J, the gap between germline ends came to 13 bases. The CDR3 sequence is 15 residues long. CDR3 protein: CASSARTGASYEQYF. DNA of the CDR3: TGTGCCAGCAGTGCTAGGACGGGAGCCTCCTACGAGCAGTACTTC.

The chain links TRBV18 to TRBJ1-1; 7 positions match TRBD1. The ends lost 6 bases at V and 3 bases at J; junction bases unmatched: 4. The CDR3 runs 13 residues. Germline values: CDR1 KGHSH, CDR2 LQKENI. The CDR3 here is CASSQGGDTEAFF. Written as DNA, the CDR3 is TGTGCCAGCTCCCAGGGGGGCGACACTGAAGCTTTCTTT.

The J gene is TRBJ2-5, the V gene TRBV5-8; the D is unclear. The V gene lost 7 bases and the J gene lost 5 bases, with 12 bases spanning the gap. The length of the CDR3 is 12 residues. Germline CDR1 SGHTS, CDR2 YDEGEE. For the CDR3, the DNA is TGTGCCAGCCACCTCCGGTTTGAGACCCAGTACTTC. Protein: CASHLRFETQYF.

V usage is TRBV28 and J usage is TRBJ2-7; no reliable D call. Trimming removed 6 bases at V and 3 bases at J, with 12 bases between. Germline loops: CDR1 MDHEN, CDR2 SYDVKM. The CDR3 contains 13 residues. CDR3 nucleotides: TGTGCCAGCAGGGCCGGGTCTCTCTACGAGCAGTACTTC. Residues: CASRAGSLYEQYF.

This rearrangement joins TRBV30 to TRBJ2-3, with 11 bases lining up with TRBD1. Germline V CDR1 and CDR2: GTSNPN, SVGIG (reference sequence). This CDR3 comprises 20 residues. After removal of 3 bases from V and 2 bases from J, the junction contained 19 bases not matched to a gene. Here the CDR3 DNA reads TGTGCCTGGAGGGGACCCGGACAGGGGGCAACGGGGGGACCCACAGATACGCAGTATTTT. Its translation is CAWRGPGQGATGGPTDTQYF.

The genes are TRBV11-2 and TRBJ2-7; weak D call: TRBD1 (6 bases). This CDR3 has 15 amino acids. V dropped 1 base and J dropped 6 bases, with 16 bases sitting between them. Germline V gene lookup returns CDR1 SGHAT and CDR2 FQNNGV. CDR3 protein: CASSLVPGDLGEQYF. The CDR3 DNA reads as TGTGCCAGCAGCTTAGTCCCAGGGGACCTGGGCGAGCAGTACTTC.

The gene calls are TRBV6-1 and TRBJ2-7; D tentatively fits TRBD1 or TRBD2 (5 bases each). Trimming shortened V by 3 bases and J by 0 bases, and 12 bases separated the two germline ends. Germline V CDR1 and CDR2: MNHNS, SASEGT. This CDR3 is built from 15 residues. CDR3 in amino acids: CASSDDGTASYEQYF. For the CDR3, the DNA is TGTGCCAGCAGTGACGATGGGACGGCCTCCTACGAGCAGTACTTC.

For the CDR3, the DNA is TGTGCCAGCAGTACTACTAGGACCCCCTACGAGCAGTACTTC. This codes for CASSTTRTPYEQYF. The V call is TRBV6-1, the J call TRBJ2-7, with D possibly TRBD2 on 5 matching bases. Germline V gene lookup returns CDR1 MNHNS and CDR2 SASEGT. CDR3 size: 14 residues. Trimming stripped 5 bases from V and 2 bases from J, with 13 bases between.

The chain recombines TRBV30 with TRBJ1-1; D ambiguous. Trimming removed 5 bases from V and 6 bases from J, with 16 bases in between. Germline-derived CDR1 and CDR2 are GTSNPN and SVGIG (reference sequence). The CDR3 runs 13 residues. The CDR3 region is CAWGPTELAEAFF. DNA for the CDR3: TGTGCCTGGGGTCCTACGGAGCTGGCTGAAGCTTTCTTT.

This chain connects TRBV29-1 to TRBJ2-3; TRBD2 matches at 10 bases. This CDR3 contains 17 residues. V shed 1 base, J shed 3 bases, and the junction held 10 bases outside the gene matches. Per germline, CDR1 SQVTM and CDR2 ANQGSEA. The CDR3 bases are TGCAGCGTTGAAGGGGGAGCGGGAGGGCCAAATACAGATACGCAGTATTTT. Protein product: CSVEGGAGGPNTDTQYF.

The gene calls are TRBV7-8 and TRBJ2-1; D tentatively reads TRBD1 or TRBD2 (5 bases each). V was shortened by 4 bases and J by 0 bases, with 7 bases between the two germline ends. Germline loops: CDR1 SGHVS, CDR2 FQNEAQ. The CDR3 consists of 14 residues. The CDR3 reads CASSSGASYNEQFF. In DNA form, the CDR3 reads TGTGCCAGCAGCTCCGGGGCCTCCTACAATGAGCAGTTCTTC.

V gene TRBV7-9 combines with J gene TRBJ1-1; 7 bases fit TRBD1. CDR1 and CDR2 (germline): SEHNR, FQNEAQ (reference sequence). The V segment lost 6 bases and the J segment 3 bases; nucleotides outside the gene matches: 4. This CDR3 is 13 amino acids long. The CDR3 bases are TGTGCCAGCAGGACAGGGAAGGACACTGAAGCTTTCTTT. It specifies CASRTGKDTEAFF.

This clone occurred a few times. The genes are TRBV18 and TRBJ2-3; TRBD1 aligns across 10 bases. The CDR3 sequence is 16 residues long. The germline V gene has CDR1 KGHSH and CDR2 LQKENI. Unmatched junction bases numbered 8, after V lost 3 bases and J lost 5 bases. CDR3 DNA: TGTGCCAGCTCACCCACCGGGACAGGGGAGGGAGATACGCAGTATTTT. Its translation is CASSPTGTGEGDTQYF.

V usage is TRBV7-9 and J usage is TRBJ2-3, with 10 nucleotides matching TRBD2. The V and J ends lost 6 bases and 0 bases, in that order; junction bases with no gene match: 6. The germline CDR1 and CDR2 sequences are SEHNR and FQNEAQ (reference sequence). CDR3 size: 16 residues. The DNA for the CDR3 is TGTGCCAGCAGGCCCGCTAGCGGGAGAAGCACAGATACGCAGTATTTT. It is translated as CASRPASGRSTDTQYF.

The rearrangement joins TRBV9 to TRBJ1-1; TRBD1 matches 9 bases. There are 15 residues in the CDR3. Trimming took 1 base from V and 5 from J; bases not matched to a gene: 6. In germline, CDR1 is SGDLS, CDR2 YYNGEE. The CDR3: CASSVHTGGGTEAFF. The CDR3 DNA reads TGTGCCAGCAGCGTACATACAGGGGGCGGGACTGAAGCTTTCTTT.

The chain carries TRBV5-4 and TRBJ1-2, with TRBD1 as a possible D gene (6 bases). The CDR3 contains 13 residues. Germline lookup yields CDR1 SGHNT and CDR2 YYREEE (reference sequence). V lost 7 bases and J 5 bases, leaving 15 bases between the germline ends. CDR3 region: CASRPGGRYGYTF. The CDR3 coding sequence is TGTGCCAGCCGGCCGGGGGGCAGGTATGGCTACACCTTC.

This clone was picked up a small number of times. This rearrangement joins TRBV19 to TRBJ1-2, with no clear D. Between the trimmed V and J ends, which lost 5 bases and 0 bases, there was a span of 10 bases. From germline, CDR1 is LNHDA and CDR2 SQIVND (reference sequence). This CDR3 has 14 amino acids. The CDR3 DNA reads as TGTGCCAGTAGTGAGGCAACCTCTAACTATGGCTACACCTTC. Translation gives CASSEATSNYGYTF.

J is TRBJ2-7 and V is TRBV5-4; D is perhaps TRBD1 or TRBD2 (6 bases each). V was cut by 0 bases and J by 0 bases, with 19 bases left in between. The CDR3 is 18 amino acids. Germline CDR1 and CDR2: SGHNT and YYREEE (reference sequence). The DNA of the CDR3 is TGTGCCAGCAGCTTGGATCAGGGGCTAGCGAGTTACTCCTACGAGCAGTACTTC. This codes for CASSLDQGLASYSYEQYF. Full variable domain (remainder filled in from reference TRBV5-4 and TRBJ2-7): ETGVTQSPTHLIKTRGQQVTLRCSSQSGHNTVSWYQQALGQGPQFIFQYYREEENGRGNFPPRFSGLQFPNYSSELNVNALELDDSALYLCASSLDQGLASYSYEQYFGPGTRLTVT.

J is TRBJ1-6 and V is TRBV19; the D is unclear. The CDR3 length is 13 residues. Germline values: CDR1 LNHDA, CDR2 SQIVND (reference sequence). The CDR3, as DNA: TGTGTCACTAGTATGGGGTTGGGTTCACCCCTCCACTTT. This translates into CVTSMGLGSPLHF.

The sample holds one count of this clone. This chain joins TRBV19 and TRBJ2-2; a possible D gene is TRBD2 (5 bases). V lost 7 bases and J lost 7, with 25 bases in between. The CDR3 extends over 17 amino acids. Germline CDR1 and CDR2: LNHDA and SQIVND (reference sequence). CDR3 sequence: CASTSSGVSRLGGELFF. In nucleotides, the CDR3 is TGTGCCAGTACTTCCTCCGGGGTGTCCCGCCTAGGCGGGGAGCTGTTTTTT.

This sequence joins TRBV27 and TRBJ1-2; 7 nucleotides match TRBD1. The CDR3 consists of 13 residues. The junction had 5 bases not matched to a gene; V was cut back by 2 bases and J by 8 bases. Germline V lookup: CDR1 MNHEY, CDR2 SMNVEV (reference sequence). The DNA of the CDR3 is TGTGCCAGCAGTTTAAGGGGGCTGGGGGGCTACACCTTC. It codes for CASSLRGLGGYTF.

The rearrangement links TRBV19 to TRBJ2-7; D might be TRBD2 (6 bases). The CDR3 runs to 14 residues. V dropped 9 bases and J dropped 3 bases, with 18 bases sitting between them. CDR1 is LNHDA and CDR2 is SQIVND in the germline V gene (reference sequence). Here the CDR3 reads CASAAARGIYEQYF. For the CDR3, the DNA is TGTGCCAGCGCAGCAGCGCGGGGAATCTACGAGCAGTACTTC.

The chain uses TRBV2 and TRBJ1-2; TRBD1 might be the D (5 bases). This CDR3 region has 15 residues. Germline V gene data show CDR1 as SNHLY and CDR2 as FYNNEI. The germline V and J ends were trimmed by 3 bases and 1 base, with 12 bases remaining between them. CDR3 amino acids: CASSERSGGNYGYTF. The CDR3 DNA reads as TGTGCCAGCAGTGAGCGTTCGGGGGGTAACTATGGCTACACCTTC.

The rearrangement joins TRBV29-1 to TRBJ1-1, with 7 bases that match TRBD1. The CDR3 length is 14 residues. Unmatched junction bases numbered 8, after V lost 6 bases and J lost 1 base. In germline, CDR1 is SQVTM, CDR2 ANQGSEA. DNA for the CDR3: TGCAGCGTCAGTACGAGGACAGGGAACACTGAAGCTTTCTTT. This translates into CSVSTRTGNTEAFF.

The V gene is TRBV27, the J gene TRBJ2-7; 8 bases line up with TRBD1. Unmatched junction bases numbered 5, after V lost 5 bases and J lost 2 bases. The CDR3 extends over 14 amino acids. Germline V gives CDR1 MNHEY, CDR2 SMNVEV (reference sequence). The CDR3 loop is CASSTQGAPYEQYF. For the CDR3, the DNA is TGTGCCAGCAGTACGCAGGGGGCCCCCTACGAGCAGTACTTC.

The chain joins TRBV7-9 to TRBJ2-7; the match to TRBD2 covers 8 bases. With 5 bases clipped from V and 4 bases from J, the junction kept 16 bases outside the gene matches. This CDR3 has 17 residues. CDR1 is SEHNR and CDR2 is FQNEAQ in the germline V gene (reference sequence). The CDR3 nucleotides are TGTGCCAGCAGCCCCCCCCTGGGGACTAGTTTCTCATACGAGCAGTACTTC. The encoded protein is CASSPPLGTSFSYEQYF.

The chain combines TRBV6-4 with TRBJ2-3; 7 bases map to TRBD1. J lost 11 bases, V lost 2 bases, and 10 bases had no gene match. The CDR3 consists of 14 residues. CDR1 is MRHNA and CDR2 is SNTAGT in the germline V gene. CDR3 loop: CASSDPGDSSRQYF. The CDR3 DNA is TGTGCCAGCAGTGACCCCGGGGACAGCAGCAGGCAGTATTTT.

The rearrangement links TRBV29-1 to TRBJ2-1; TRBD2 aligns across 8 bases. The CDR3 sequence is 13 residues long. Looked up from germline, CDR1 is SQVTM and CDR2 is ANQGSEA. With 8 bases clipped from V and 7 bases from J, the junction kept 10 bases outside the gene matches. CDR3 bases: TGCAGCCTTGCAATACGGGAGGGGAATGAGCAGTTCTTC. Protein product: CSLAIREGNEQFF.

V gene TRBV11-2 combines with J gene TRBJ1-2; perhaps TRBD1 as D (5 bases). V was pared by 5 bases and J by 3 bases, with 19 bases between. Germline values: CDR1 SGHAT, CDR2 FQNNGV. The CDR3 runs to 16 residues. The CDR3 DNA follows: TGTGCCAGCAGCCGGGGGAGCCCTCAGAGGGACTATGGCTACACCTTC. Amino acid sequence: CASSRGSPQRDYGYTF.

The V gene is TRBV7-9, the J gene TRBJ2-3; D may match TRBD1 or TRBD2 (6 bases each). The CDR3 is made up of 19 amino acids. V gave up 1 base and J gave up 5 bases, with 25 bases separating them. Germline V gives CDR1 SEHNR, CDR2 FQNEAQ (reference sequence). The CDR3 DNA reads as TGTGCCAGCAGCTTAGGTCATTCTGGGGGCAGGGTGCGGGGAGATACGCAGTATTTT. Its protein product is CASSLGHSGGRVRGDTQYF.

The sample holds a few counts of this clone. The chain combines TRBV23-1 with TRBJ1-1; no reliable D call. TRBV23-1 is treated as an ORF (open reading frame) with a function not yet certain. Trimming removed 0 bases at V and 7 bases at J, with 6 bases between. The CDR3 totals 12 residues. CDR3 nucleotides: TGCGCCAGCAGTCAATCAGCGGATGAAGCTTTCTTT. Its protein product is CASSQSADEAFF.